The 12 T cell receptor beta chains reported below all come from one sample, sequenced in a study of blood T cell repertoires in COVID-19. Only in-frame clones appear in the TCRdb table, and some are missing; sequencing was by immunoSEQ multiplex PCR. Found here are approximately 300,000 clones, under 95% of them singletons; the top ten hold approximately 17%. Sequencing was carried out using PBMCs or T cells enriched from blood (not recorded which). The receptors stem from a woman in her twenties or thirties who had recovered from COVID-19.

J is TRBJ2-7 and V is TRBV7-9; the match to TRBD2 covers 13 bases. The CDR3 loop spans 16 amino acids. Germline CDR1 and CDR2: SEHNR and FQNEAQ (reference sequence). The junction had 8 bases not matched to a gene; V was cut back by 5 bases and J by 4 bases. This chain's CDR3 is CASSVGLAGVKYEQYF. CDR3 nucleotide sequence: TGTGCCAGCAGCGTTGGACTAGCGGGGGTGAAATACGAGCAGTACTTC.

CDR3 DNA: TGTGCCACCAGCGGGCGGGGGGGATACAATGAGCAGTTCTTC. Its translation is CATSGRGGYNEQFF. This rearrangement joins TRBV15 to TRBJ2-1; 9 bases are shared with TRBD2. The V gene's germline CDR1 is LNHNV and CDR2 YYDKDF (reference sequence). The V segment lost 5 bases and the J segment 4 bases; nucleotides outside the gene matches: 3. This CDR3 comprises 14 residues. The variable domain in full, completed from reference TRBV15 and TRBJ2-1, reads DAMVIQNPRYQVTQFGKPVTLSCSQTLNHNVMYWYQQKSSQAPKLLFHYYDKDFNNEADTPDNFQSRRPNTSFCFLDIRSPGLGDTAMYLCATSGRGGYNEQFFGPGTRLTVL.

The genes are TRBV14 and TRBJ1-5; possible D gene TRBD1, 5 bases. The CDR3 covers 13 residues. V dropped 1 base and J dropped 4 bases, with 5 bases sitting between them. Germline values: CDR1 SGHDN, CDR2 FVKESK. Here the CDR3 reads CASSQGQNQPQHF. Written as DNA, the CDR3 is TGTGCCAGCAGCCAAGGACAGAATCAGCCCCAGCATTTT.

The rearrangement joins TRBV10-3 to TRBJ1-3; 7 bases map to TRBD1. This CDR3 is 18 amino acids long. Trimming at V came to 10 bases and at J to 2 bases, leaving 20 bases not matched to a gene. CDR1 and CDR2 from the germline V gene are ENHRY and SYGVKD. CDR3 protein: CATGKKLLTGSTGNTIYF. The CDR3, as DNA: TGTGCCACCGGGAAGAAGTTACTGACAGGGAGTACTGGAAACACCATATATTTT.

The chain has TRBV5-4 and TRBJ2-7; 12 nucleotides align to TRBD2. The CDR3 length is 14 residues. The V and J ends lost 3 bases and 6 bases, in that order; junction bases with no gene match: 4. Germline V gene data show CDR1 as SGHNT and CDR2 as YYREEE (reference sequence). The DNA for the CDR3 is TGTGCCAGCAGCTCACTAGCGGGGGGTCGCGAGCAGTACTTC. Residues: CASSSLAGGREQYF.

This sequence joins TRBV27 and TRBJ2-1, with TRBD2 matching 7 bases. Germline CDR1 MNHEY, CDR2 SMNVEV (reference sequence). CDR3 length equals 14 residues. V shed 4 bases, J shed 6 bases, and the junction held 6 bases outside the gene matches. CDR3 region: CASSWAGDGNEQFF. The CDR3 nucleotides read TGTGCCAGCAGTTGGGCGGGGGATGGCAATGAGCAGTTCTTC.

The V call is TRBV7-2, the J call TRBJ1-2; 12 nucleotides line up with TRBD1. The CDR3 is 17 amino acids. Germline CDR1 reads SGHTA; CDR2 reads FQGNSA. V trimming: 4 bases; J trimming: 6 bases; junction bases outside the gene matches: 12. Written as DNA, the CDR3 is TGTGCCAGCAGCTCGAACCGGGACAGGGGGCGTGTTGATGGCTACACCTTC. Protein: CASSSNRDRGRVDGYTF.

Concerning this clone itself: Other nucleotide sequences in the sample specify the same CDR3. The rearrangement links TRBV18 to TRBJ2-5; 9 nucleotides align to TRBD1. CDR1 and CDR2 (germline): KGHSH, LQKENI. The CDR3 has 15 residues. The V gene end was trimmed by 0 bases and the J gene end by 5 bases; junction bases not matched to a gene: 4. CDR3 loop: CASSPPGQGSETQYF. The CDR3 DNA is TGTGCCAGCTCACCACCGGGACAGGGATCGGAGACCCAGTACTTC.

The V and J genes are TRBV27 and TRBJ2-1; 8 positions agree with TRBD2. Trimming removed 2 bases from V and 1 base from J; junction bases left unmatched: 7. The CDR3 runs 17 residues. CDR1 is MNHEY, CDR2 SMNVEV, per germline (reference sequence). Here the CDR3 DNA reads TGTGCCAGCAGTTTAAGGTTCGGGGGGGGGTCCTACAATGAGCAGTTCTTC. Translated, it gives CASSLRFGGGSYNEQFF.

The chain recombines TRBV28 with TRBJ2-5; possible D gene TRBD1, 5 bases. The CDR3 is made up of 16 amino acids. Per the germline V gene, CDR1 is MDHEN and CDR2 is SYDVKM. Trimming cost V 4 bases and J 2 bases, with 17 bases left between them. This CDR3 is CASSSRQRAAQETQYF. The DNA for the CDR3 is TGTGCCAGCAGTTCCAGACAGAGAGCAGCACAAGAGACCCAGTACTTC.

The chain joins TRBV5-4 to TRBJ2-2; 8 bases are a match to TRBD2. Germline CDR1 is SGHNT and CDR2 is YYREEE (reference sequence). The CDR3 is 16 residues long. Trimming cost V 0 bases and J 1 base; bases outside gene matches: 2. This CDR3 is CASSLAGGMNTGELFF. DNA for the CDR3: TGTGCCAGCAGCTTGGCGGGGGGGATGAACACCGGGGAGCTGTTTTTT.

The chain links TRBV5-6 to TRBJ2-7; weak D call: TRBD2 (5 bases). The CDR3 runs to 15 residues. Germline V lookup: CDR1 SGHDT, CDR2 YYEEEE. Between the trimmed V and J ends, which lost 6 bases and 3 bases, there was a span of 19 bases. CDR3 in amino acids: CASTTLASGVYEQYF. In nucleotides, the CDR3 is TGTGCCAGCACAACTTTAGCCTCCGGGGTCTACGAGCAGTACTTC. Based on the CDR3 plus reference TRBV5-6 and TRBJ2-7, the full variable domain is DAGVTQSPTHLIKTRGQQVTLRCSPKSGHDTVSWYQQALGQGPQFIFQYYEEEERQRGNFPDRFSGHQFPNYSSELNVNALLLGDSALYLCASTTLASGVYEQYFGPGTRLTVT.